These 26 T cell receptor beta chains were sequenced from one sample in a study of cytomegalovirus exposure and HLA in healthy donors. The study ran its PCR with 60 Vbeta and 13 Jbeta primers. Repertoires were generated with immunoSEQ multiplex PCR, while TCRdb's copy carries only in-frame clones and drops some. The sample lists just over 150,000 clones, 60% to 85% seen once, with about 1.3% in the top ten. The specimen sequenced was PBMCs. The receptors shown here come from a woman in her twenties or thirties in good health and CMV-seronegative.

This clone was observed once. As DNA, the CDR3 is TGCGCCAGCGCCTCGGACTGGGGAGGAAGAGATACGCAGTATTTT. As protein: CASASDWGGRDTQYF. The chain has TRBV5-1 and TRBJ2-3, with TRBD2 as a possible D gene (6 bases). Germline V CDR1 and CDR2: SGHRS, YFSETQ. CDR3 length equals 15 residues. V lost 7 bases to trimming and J lost 5 bases, with 20 bases between them.

As DNA, the CDR3 is TGTGCCAGCAGTCTACTAGCGGGGAGCACAGATACGCAGTATTTT. Protein product: CASSLLAGSTDTQYF. The J gene is TRBJ2-3, the V gene TRBV6-5, with 10 nucleotides matching TRBD2. V shed 5 bases and J 0 bases; nucleotides not matched to a gene: 2. CDR3 length: 15 amino acids. In germline, CDR1 is MNHEY, CDR2 SVGAGI.

The gene calls are TRBV29-1 and TRBJ1-2; 7 bases match TRBD1. Germline assignment: CDR1 SQVTM and CDR2 ANQGSEA. CDR3 length: 13 residues. The J segment lost 4 bases and the V segment lost 7 bases, leaving 9 bases of the junction unmatched. The CDR3 is CSAKTGNSYGYTF. The CDR3 DNA follows: TGCAGCGCTAAGACAGGGAATAGCTATGGCTACACCTTC. Using reference TRBV29-1 and TRBJ1-2 for the parts outside the CDR3, the full variable domain is SAVISQKPSRDICQRGTSLTIQCQVDSQVTMMFWYRQQPGQSLTLIATANQGSEATYESGFVIDKFPISRPNLTFSTLTVSNMSPEDSSIYLCSAKTGNSYGYTFGSGTRLTVV.

The CDR3 nucleotides are TGTGCCAGCAGCCGTCGACAGAACATTAACTATGGCTACACCTTC. Translated, it gives CASSRRQNINYGYTF. V is TRBV7-8 and J is TRBJ1-2, with D possibly matching TRBD1 (5 bases). This CDR3 spans 15 amino acids. The V end lost 5 bases, the J end lost 1 base, and 14 bases lay between the germline ends. Germline lookup yields CDR1 SGHVS and CDR2 FQNEAQ.

The chain joins TRBV5-1 to TRBJ1-2; 8 bases agree with TRBD1. Germline values: CDR1 SGHRS, CDR2 YFSETQ. V lost 2 bases to trimming and J lost 6 bases; unmatched junction nucleotides: 3. The CDR3 consists of 13 residues. CDR3 coding DNA: TGCGCCAGCAGCTTACAGGGGGATGATGGCTACACCTTC. It translates to CASSLQGDDGYTF.

The chain combines TRBV2 with TRBJ1-4; 8 bases line up with TRBD1. Germline CDR1 SNHLY, CDR2 FYNNEI. The CDR3 contains 15 residues. The ends lost 7 bases at V and 8 bases at J; junction bases unmatched: 12. The CDR3 sequence is CASTYLTGVEEKLFF. In DNA form, the CDR3 reads TGTGCCAGCACCTATTTGACAGGGGTCGAGGAAAAACTGTTTTTT.

The J gene is TRBJ1-1, the V gene TRBV11-2; D is possibly TRBD1 (5 bases). CDR3 length: 13 residues. The germline V gene has CDR1 SGHAT and CDR2 FQNNGV. The ends were cut back, 2 bases at V and 6 bases at J, with 10 bases in the middle. As DNA, the CDR3 is TGTGCCAGCAGCTTACAGGGCCCGGCTGAAGCTTTCTTT. It translates to CASSLQGPAEAFF.

The chain joins TRBV28 to TRBJ1-5; TRBD1 might be the D (5 bases). CDR1 is MDHEN, CDR2 SYDVKM, per germline. V was cut by 6 bases and J by 4 bases, with 13 bases left in between. The CDR3 spans 14 residues. CDR3 DNA: TGTGCCAGCAGGGACGGCAGGGTAAATCAGCCCCAGCATTTT. Translating gives CASRDGRVNQPQHF.

This clone has just one count. The chain combines TRBV28 with TRBJ2-3, with 13 bases aligning to TRBD2. The CDR3 consists of 21 residues. V lost 6 bases, J lost 4 bases, and 22 bases stayed unmatched. Germline V gene data show CDR1 as MDHEN and CDR2 as SYDVKM. CDR3 in amino acids: CASRTPSRTSGGAYPPDTQYF. CDR3 sequence (DNA): TGTGCCAGCAGGACCCCAAGCAGGACTAGCGGGGGAGCTTACCCGCCAGATACGCAGTATTTT.

J is TRBJ2-5 and V is TRBV9, with D maybe TRBD1 (6 bases). The length of the CDR3 is 13 residues. Germline loops: CDR1 SGDLS, CDR2 YYNGEE. The V end lost 0 bases, the J end lost 3 bases, and 6 bases lay between the germline ends. DNA of the CDR3: TGTGCCAGCAGCGTAGGGACAGAAGAGACCCAGTACTTC. This translates into CASSVGTEETQYF.

The chain employs TRBV19 and TRBJ1-5; 9 nucleotides align to TRBD1. The CDR3 is 14 amino acids. Germline V gene sequence: CDR1 LNHDA, CDR2 SQIVND (reference sequence). With V trimmed by 7 bases and J by 6 bases, 7 bases remained unmatched. CDR3 in amino acids: CASTGTGLRQPQHF. The CDR3 DNA reads TGTGCCAGTACCGGGACAGGGTTGCGTCAGCCCCAGCATTTT.

The sample holds one count of this clone. In DNA, the CDR3 is TGTGCCACTAAGGACAGGGGTCGGTCCTTCTATGGCTACACCTTC. Protein product: CATKDRGRSFYGYTF. This chain joins TRBV19 and TRBJ1-2; 9 bases are a match to TRBD1. The CDR3 totals 15 residues. V shed 10 bases, J shed 4 bases, and the junction held 13 bases outside the gene matches. Germline CDR1 and CDR2: LNHDA and SQIVND (reference sequence).

The chain recombines TRBV6-6 with TRBJ1-1, with a possible D match to TRBD1 (5 bases). V shed 10 bases and J shed 0 bases, with 18 bases lying between them. This CDR3 comprises 15 residues. Germline CDR1 reads MNHNY; CDR2 reads SVGAGI (reference sequence). In nucleotides, the CDR3 is TGTGCCACCAGGGTGGGAGGAACAATGAACACTGAAGCTTTCTTT. Its protein product is CATRVGGTMNTEAFF.

The chain uses TRBV11-3 and TRBJ2-7; 14 nucleotides line up with TRBD2. The CDR3 consists of 14 residues. After removal of 3 bases from V and 7 bases from J, the junction contained 2 bases not matched to a gene. From germline, CDR1 is SGHNT and CDR2 YENEEA. CDR3 protein: CASSLGLAGEEQYF. The CDR3 DNA sequence: TGTGCCAGCAGCTTGGGACTAGCGGGAGAAGAGCAGTACTTC.

V and J are TRBV30 and TRBJ1-6, with a weak D call TRBD1 (5 bases). With 5 bases removed from V and 8 bases from J, the gap between germline ends came to 16 bases. Germline lookup yields CDR1 GTSNPN and CDR2 SVGIG (reference sequence). This CDR3 spans 14 amino acids. Here the CDR3 reads CAWARGIWDSPLHF. The CDR3, as DNA: TGTGCCTGGGCCCGGGGGATCTGGGATTCACCCCTCCACTTT.

The J gene is TRBJ1-1, the V gene TRBV5-4; 8 bases align to TRBD1. This CDR3 is built from 16 residues. With 5 bases clipped from V and 1 base from J, the junction kept 10 bases outside the gene matches. Germline loops: CDR1 SGHNT, CDR2 YYREEE (reference sequence). The CDR3 nucleotides are TGTGCCAGCAGTTCCCACAGGGGGATGGGGAACACTGAAGCTTTCTTT. This translates into CASSSHRGMGNTEAFF.

The CDR3 loop reads CASSLQPDDTEAFF. In DNA form, the CDR3 reads TGCGCCAGCAGCTTGCAACCAGATGACACTGAAGCTTTCTTT. The chain couples TRBV5-1 to TRBJ1-1; D gene uncertain. The V end lost 1 base, the J end lost 3 bases, and 10 bases lay between the germline ends. This CDR3 has 14 amino acids. Germline V gives CDR1 SGHRS, CDR2 YFSETQ.

This chain uses TRBV7-2 with TRBJ2-3; a possible D gene is TRBD2 (6 bases). The CDR3 extends over 13 amino acids. Germline V gene data show CDR1 as SGHTA and CDR2 as FQGNSA. Trimming pared 5 bases from V and 6 bases from J, leaving 12 bases between. CDR3 sequence (DNA): TGTGCCAGCAGCCGGGACTTAGTTGATACGCAGTATTTT. It yields the protein CASSRDLVDTQYF.

J is TRBJ2-2 and V is TRBV6-1, with D possibly being TRBD1 (6 bases). The CDR3 length is 15 residues. The V and J ends lost 4 bases and 1 base respectively, with 10 bases between them. CDR1 is MNHNS, CDR2 SASEGT, per germline. DNA for the CDR3: TGTGCCAGCAGTGCAGGACAGAAGAACACCGGGGAGCTGTTTTTT. Encoded protein: CASSAGQKNTGELFF.

V usage is TRBV28 and J usage is TRBJ2-7, with 7 bases fitting TRBD1. The CDR3 spans 15 residues. CDR1 and CDR2 from the germline V gene are MDHEN and SYDVKM. The V gene end was trimmed by 2 bases and the J gene end by 4 bases; junction bases not matched to a gene: 8. The CDR3 DNA follows: TGTGCCAGCAGTTTAACCCACAGGGGAGAATACGAGCAGTACTTC. Translating gives CASSLTHRGEYEQYF. The variable domain in full, with the rest retrieved from reference TRBV28 and TRBJ2-7, is DVKVTQSSRYLVKRTGEKVFLECVQDMDHENMFWYRQDPGLGLRLIYFSYDVKMKEKGDIPEGYSVSREKKERFSLILESASTNQTSMYLCASSLTHRGEYEQYFGPGTRLTVT.

This chain links TRBV6-1 with TRBJ2-7; 7 bases agree with TRBD1. The germline V gene has CDR1 MNHNS and CDR2 SASEGT. V was pared by 8 bases and J by 4 bases, with 14 bases of the junction left unmatched. The CDR3 is 15 amino acids. CDR3 loop: CASSTGRTGFYEQYF. CDR3 nucleotide sequence: TGTGCCAGCTCGACAGGACGGACAGGTTTTTACGAGCAGTACTTC.

The chain recombines TRBV28 with TRBJ2-7; perhaps TRBD2 as D (6 bases). Between the trimmed V and J ends, which lost 5 bases and 1 base, there was a span of 18 bases. Germline CDR1 reads MDHEN; CDR2 reads SYDVKM. CDR3 length: 16 amino acids. The CDR3 sequence: CASSPIPGLSSYEQYF. CDR3 coding DNA: TGTGCCAGCAGTCCCATACCGGGACTGAGTTCCTACGAGCAGTACTTC.

The gene calls are TRBV19 and TRBJ2-1, with 9 bases matching TRBD2. The V gene end was trimmed by 6 bases and the J gene end by 6 bases; junction bases not matched to a gene: 24. From germline, CDR1 is LNHDA and CDR2 SQIVND (reference sequence). This CDR3 has 20 amino acids. The DNA for the CDR3 is TGTGCCAGTAGCAACCGGGGAATCGGGGGATCGGGACTAGCCACCAATGAGCAGTTCTTC. This sequence encodes CASSNRGIGGSGLATNEQFF.

This clone was seen more than once but under ten times. The chain couples TRBV4-1 to TRBJ2-1; 7 nucleotides align to TRBD1. Germline CDR1 and CDR2: MGHRA and YSYEKL. The CDR3 runs 15 residues. V lost 0 bases, J lost 7 bases, and 6 bases stayed unmatched. CDR3 amino acids: CASSQEGGLGNEQFF. The DNA for the CDR3 is TGCGCCAGCAGCCAAGAAGGGGGCCTTGGAAATGAGCAGTTCTTC.

The chain is built from TRBV4-1 and TRBJ1-6; 7 bases match TRBD1. V lost 4 bases and J lost 6; bases outside the gene matches: 9. This CDR3 spans 16 amino acids. Germline V CDR1 and CDR2: MGHRA, YSYEKL. The CDR3 is CASSPPRGVSNSPLHF. In DNA form, the CDR3 reads TGCGCCAGCAGCCCACCCAGGGGGGTATCTAATTCACCCCTCCACTTT.

This clone occurred once. This chain joins TRBV15 and TRBJ2-7; D is possibly TRBD2 (5 bases). Trimming stripped 6 bases from V and 5 bases from J, with 17 bases between. The germline gives CDR1 LNHNV, CDR2 YYDKDF (reference sequence). The CDR3 has 14 residues. CDR3 DNA sequence: TGTGCCACCAGGCGGGCGGACGGCTTCGACGAGCAGTACTTC. It specifies CATRRADGFDEQYF.